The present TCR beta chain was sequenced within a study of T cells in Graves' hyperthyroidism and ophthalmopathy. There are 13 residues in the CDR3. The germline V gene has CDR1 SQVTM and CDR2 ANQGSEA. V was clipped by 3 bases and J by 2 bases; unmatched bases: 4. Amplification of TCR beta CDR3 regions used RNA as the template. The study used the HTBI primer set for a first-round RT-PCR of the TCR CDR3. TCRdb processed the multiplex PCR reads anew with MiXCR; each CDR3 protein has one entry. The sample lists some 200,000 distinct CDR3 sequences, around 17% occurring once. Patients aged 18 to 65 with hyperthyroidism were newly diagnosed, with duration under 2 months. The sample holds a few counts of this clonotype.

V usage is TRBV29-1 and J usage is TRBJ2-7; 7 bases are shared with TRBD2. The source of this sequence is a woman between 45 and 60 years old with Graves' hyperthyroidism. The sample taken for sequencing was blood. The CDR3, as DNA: TGCAGCGTTGATCGGGGAGGGCCCTACGAGCAGTACTTC. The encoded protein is CSVDRGGPYEQYF.